One and the same sample provided the 3 T cell receptor beta chains below, sequenced in a study of neurological immune-mediated disorders. MiXCR, applied by TCRdb to the 5' RACE reads, yields one record per CDR3 protein. The data show tens of thousands of distinct CDR3 sequences, just over 2.5% seen once. Sequencing input: PBMCs. The receptors shown here come from a woman in her 30s with multiple sclerosis.

Many counts were recorded for this clonotype. The chain has TRBV6-5 and TRBJ2-7, with 8 bases fitting TRBD2. The germline gives CDR1 MNHEY, CDR2 SVGAGI. The CDR3 contains 14 residues. Trimming cost V 4 bases and J 4 bases; bases outside gene matches: 6. CDR3 protein: CASSSRTSPYEQYF. In DNA form, the CDR3 reads TGTGCCAGCAGTTCCCGGACTAGCCCATACGAGCAGTACTTC.

This clonotype was seen at least ten times. The chain carries TRBV7-2 and TRBJ1-1, with 8 bases identical to TRBD1. The CDR3 contains 13 residues. Looked up from germline, CDR1 is SGHTA and CDR2 is FQGNSA. V trimming: 1 base; J trimming: 8 bases; junction bases outside the gene matches: 3. The CDR3 loop reads CASSLGWDREAFF. The CDR3 bases are TGTGCCAGCAGCTTAGGTTGGGACAGGGAAGCTTTCTTT.

This clonotype has at least ten counts. The chain has TRBV20-1 and TRBJ2-6, with D perhaps TRBD1 (6 bases). Per the germline V gene, CDR1 is DFQATT and CDR2 is SNEGSKA (reference sequence). The CDR3 has 14 residues. V lost 6 bases to trimming and J lost 2 bases, with 11 bases between them. CDR3 coding DNA: TGCAGTGCCCTACAGGGCCCTGGGGCCAACGTCCTGACTTTC. Its protein product is CSALQGPGANVLTF.